This is a list of T cell receptor beta chains from one sample in a study of CD8+ T cells in alopecia areata. Only in-frame clones appear in the TCRdb table, and some are missing; sequencing was by immunoSEQ multiplex PCR. The table lists under 250,000 clones, 66% of them singletons. The starting material was CD4+ T cells sorted from blood, obtained at approximately week 45, from a patient treated with tofacitinib. The receptors shown here come from a human donor with alopecia areata. CDR3s include the opening cysteine and the closing phenylalanine or tryptophan. D genes are given only for firm matches. The size of a clone is reported for some rows only, either as once, few or many, or as a class for expanded clones.

NA	TRBV30	NA	TRBJ1-5	TGTGCCTGGAGTCCCAAAGGAAACCAGCCCCAGCATTTT	CAWSPKGNQPQHF
NA	TRBV29-1	NA	TRBJ1-2	TGCAGCGTTGAGACAGGACTTGGCTACACCTTC	CSVETGLGYTF
TRBD2	TRBV9	NA	TRBJ2-1	TGTGCCAGCAACCCTAGCGGGGGCCTCTCCTACAATGAGCAGTTCTTC	CASNPSGGLSYNEQFF
NA	TRBV11-3	NA	TRBJ2-7	TGTGCCAGCAGCTTAGAGGCAGGGGTGTACGAGCAGTACTTC	CASSLEAGVYEQYF
NA	TRBV7-9	NA	TRBJ2-7	TGTGCCAGCAGCCAAAACCGGGACGAGAACGAGCAGTACTTC	CASSQNRDENEQYF
NA	TRBV19	NA	TRBJ1-2	TGTGCCAGTAACCGAGGGTACGAGGGCTATGGCTACACCTTC	CASNRGYEGYGYTF
TRBD2	TRBV7-2	NA	TRBJ2-7	TGTGCCAGCAGGTTTTCGACTAGCGGGGACGAGCAGTACTTC	CASRFSTSGDEQYF
NA	TRBV5-4	NA	TRBJ1-1	TGTGCCAGCAGCTTGGCGGGGTTGGGGGAAACTGAAGCTTTCTTT	CASSLAGLGETEAFF
TRBD1	TRBV25-1	few	TRBJ2-5	TGTGCCAGCAGTGGCCGGGACAGGCAAGAGACCCAGTACTTC	CASSGRDRQETQYF
TRBD1	TRBV30	NA	TRBJ2-7	TGTGCCTGGAGTGGTGGAGACAGGGGGTACGAGCAGTACTTC	CAWSGGDRGYEQYF
NA	TRBV27	NA	TRBJ1-6	TGTGCCAGCAGTTTAGCCAGGGAAGGAAGTTCACCCCTCCACTTT	CASSLAREGSSPLHF
NA	TRBV30	NA	TRBJ2-7	TGTGCCTGGAGTCGCGGACAGTCCTACGAGCAGTACTTC	CAWSRGQSYEQYF
NA	TRBV19	once	TRBJ1-1	TGTGCCAGTAAGCAGGGACCGGCTAACACTGAAGCTTTCTTT	CASKQGPANTEAFF
NA	TRBV10-3	few	TRBJ2-1	TGTGCCATCAGTCCTCAGGGGCGGCTATACAATGAGCAGTTCTTC	CAISPQGRLYNEQFF
NA	TRBV6-5	NA	TRBJ1-6	TGTGCCAGCACCCCAAGGAGGGATTCACCCCTCCACTTT	CASTPRRDSPLHF
TRBD1	TRBV9	NA	TRBJ1-1	TGTGCCAGCAGCGTAGATCCAGGGGGCGCGGTGAACACTGAAGCTTTCTTT	CASSVDPGGAVNTEAFF
NA	TRBV29-1	few	TRBJ1-6	TGCAGCGGGAATAATTCACCCCTCCACTTT	CSGNNSPLHF
NA	TRBV10-3	NA	TRBJ1-5	TGTGCCATCAGTGAGTCGAAGAATAGCAATCAGCCCCAGCATTTT	CAISESKNSNQPQHF
NA	TRBV7-2	NA	TRBJ2-2	TGTGCCAGCAGCTTAGTCCTGACGAACACCGGGGAGCTGTTTTTT	CASSLVLTNTGELFF
NA	TRBV5-1	few	TRBJ2-2	TGCGCCAGCAGCTTGCAGACCCATAACACCGGGGAGCTGTTTTTT	CASSLQTHNTGELFF
NA	TRBV29-1	NA	TRBJ1-5	TGCAGCGTTGAAACCCGGGGGGCCCAGCATTTT	CSVETRGAQHF
NA	TRBV5-1	NA	TRBJ2-2	TGCGCCAGCAGCTCTACAGGGATTGTAGGCGGGGAGCTGTTTTTT	CASSSTGIVGGELFF
NA	TRBV29-1	NA	TRBJ1-2	TGCAGCGTTAGCCCACTTGGGGGCCGGAACTATGGCTACACCTTC	CSVSPLGGRNYGYTF
NA	TRBV6-6	NA	TRBJ1-1	TGTGCCAGCAGTTTTGGGACGAGGACTGAAGCTTTCTTT	CASSFGTRTEAFF
TRBD1	TRBV29-1	NA	TRBJ1-1	TGCAGCGTGAAAGGCGGGACAGGCACTGAAGCTTTCTTT	CSVKGGTGTEAFF
NA	TRBV29-1	NA	TRBJ1-2	TGCAGCGTCTTAGGGGAGTATGGCTACACCTTC	CSVLGEYGYTF
TRBD1	TRBV29-1	NA	TRBJ2-7	TGCAGCGGCGGACAGGCATCCTACGAGCAGTACTTC	CSGGQASYEQYF
TRBD1	TRBV19	few	TRBJ2-3	TGTGCCAGTAGTCAGGGGGCCCTTGGAGATACGCAGTATTTT	CASSQGALGDTQYF
NA	TRBV2	NA	TRBJ2-5	TGTGCCAGCAGATTGAGAGAGACCCAGTACTTC	CASRLRETQYF
NA	TRBV29-1	NA	TRBJ2-5	TGCAGCGTTGAAATTGGGCCAGGGGGGGAGACCCAGTACTTC	CSVEIGPGGETQYF
TRBD2	TRBV7-8	few	TRBJ2-7	TGTGCCAGCAGCTTAGTGGCTAGCGGGGGGGCCTCCTACGAGCAGTACTTC	CASSLVASGGASYEQYF
NA	TRBV4-3	few	TRBJ2-1	TGCGCCAGCAGCCAAGAGGCGACGGGGGGCAGGAAGGAGCAGTTCTTC	CASSQEATGGRKEQFF
TRBD2	TRBV5-1	NA	TRBJ2-7	TGCGCCAGCAGCTTGGAAACGGGGGGAACCTACGAGCAGTACTTC	CASSLETGGTYEQYF